The 32 T cell receptor beta chains below all came from one sample that was sequenced in a study of shared clonotypes between healthy human individuals. Here immunoSEQ multiplex PCR was the method, and the copy in TCRdb shows in-frame clones only, minus some. The repertoire holds fewer than 1.8 million clones, with just under 99% as singletons. Sequencing was performed on naive CD4+ T cells sorted from blood. Subset: CD45RA+ positively selected. The receptor source for this set is a man aged 25-40 years in good health.

CDR3 sequence: CASSSLAGGSDTQYF. The CDR3 region has the DNA TGTGCCAGCAGCTCCCTAGCGGGAGGTTCAGATACGCAGTATTTT. The chain joins TRBV7-2 to TRBJ2-3; 11 bases fit TRBD2. V gave up 4 bases and J gave up 4 bases; unmatched junction bases: 4. CDR1 is SGHTA, CDR2 FQGNSA, per germline. The CDR3 extends over 15 amino acids.

This chain uses TRBV6-6 with TRBJ2-7; D could derive from TRBD1 or TRBD2 (5 bases each). CDR3 length: 13 amino acids. V lost 7 bases and J lost 2, with 12 bases in between. Germline-derived CDR1 and CDR2 are MNHNY and SVGAGI (reference sequence). CDR3 in amino acids: CASTRDLAYEQYF. The CDR3 nucleotides are TGTGCCAGCACCCGGGACCTAGCCTACGAGCAGTACTTC.

The V and J genes are TRBV11-2 and TRBJ2-5; weak D call: TRBD2 (6 bases). The germline V gene has CDR1 SGHAT and CDR2 FQNNGV. The CDR3 is 13 amino acids. Trimming removed 5 bases from V and 5 bases from J, with 12 bases in between. This CDR3 reads CASSATSPETQYF. The CDR3 DNA sequence: TGTGCCAGCAGCGCTACTAGCCCGGAGACCCAGTACTTC.

The chain couples TRBV21-1 to TRBJ2-7; the DNA was not compared with TRBD2, the D call given in the table. TRBV21-1 is flagged as a pseudogene. The CDR3 loop spans 18 amino acids. In DNA form, the CDR3 reads TGTGCCAGCAGCAAAGTCCTGCGACTAGCGGGACAACACTACGAGCAGTACTTC. Protein: CASSKVLRLAGQHYEQYF.

The chain carries TRBV28 and TRBJ1-5, with unresolved D. Between the trimmed V and J ends, which lost 3 bases and 1 base, there was a span of 16 bases. Looked up from germline, CDR1 is MDHEN and CDR2 is SYDVKM. The CDR3 contains 17 residues. The CDR3 DNA sequence: TGTGCCAGCAGTTTGGTACGACGGATGAGGAGCAATCAGCCCCAGCATTTT. This encodes CASSLVRRMRSNQPQHF.

V usage is TRBV5-1 and J usage is TRBJ1-2, with no clear D. This CDR3 is built from 12 residues. The V and J ends lost 5 bases and 8 bases respectively, with 13 bases between them. Germline lookup yields CDR1 SGHRS and CDR2 YFSETQ. CDR3 loop: CASRVDGGGYTF. The CDR3 DNA is TGCGCCAGCAGGGTGGACGGTGGCGGCTACACCTTC.

This sequence joins TRBV7-9 and TRBJ2-7; 8 bases line up with TRBD2. The V and J ends lost 3 bases and 2 bases, in that order; junction bases with no gene match: 12. This CDR3 contains 17 residues. The germline V gene encodes CDR1 SEHNR and CDR2 FQNEAQ (reference sequence). CDR3 sequence: CASSFPPTSGRTYEQYF. The CDR3 coding sequence is TGTGCCAGCAGCTTTCCCCCCACTAGCGGCCGAACCTACGAGCAGTACTTC.

This chain links TRBV2 with TRBJ1-2; 7 positions match TRBD1. Germline V gene sequence: CDR1 SNHLY, CDR2 FYNNEI. The V gene end was trimmed by 5 bases and the J gene end by 0 bases; junction bases not matched to a gene: 6. This CDR3 comprises 15 residues. CDR3 nucleotide sequence: TGTGCCAGCAGTCATCCAGGGACAGCTAACTATGGCTACACCTTC. Amino acids: CASSHPGTANYGYTF.

This rearrangement joins TRBV11-2 to TRBJ1-5; 8 positions agree with TRBD1. J lost 5 bases, V lost 4 bases, and 13 bases had no gene match. Germline V gene data show CDR1 as SGHAT and CDR2 as FQNNGV. The CDR3 covers 17 residues. The CDR3: CASSSHPTGVFHQPQHF. The DNA of the CDR3 is TGTGCCAGCAGCTCCCATCCGACAGGGGTGTTTCATCAGCCCCAGCATTTT.

A single count supports this clone. The chain is built from TRBV29-1 and TRBJ2-4; 7 bases are a match to TRBD1. CDR1 is SQVTM, CDR2 ANQGSEA, per germline. The CDR3 loop spans 12 amino acids. J gave up 6 bases and V 6 bases, and 5 bases lay outside the gene matches. CDR3 nucleotides: TGCAGCGTAGCGAGACAGGGAAACATTCAGTACTTC. Protein sequence: CSVARQGNIQYF.

The chain couples TRBV14 to TRBJ1-2, with D uncertain. CDR1 and CDR2 (germline): SGHDN, FVKESK. V lost 0 bases, J lost 1 base, and 6 bases lay in between. CDR3 size: 14 residues. The CDR3 bases are TGTGCCAGCAGCCAAGAAAGAGTTAACTATGGCTACACCTTC. This translates into CASSQERVNYGYTF.

This chain links TRBV19 with TRBJ2-7; 10 nucleotides agree with TRBD2. CDR3 size: 15 residues. Trimming took 0 bases from V and 4 from J; bases not matched to a gene: 3. Germline lookup yields CDR1 LNHDA and CDR2 SQIVND (reference sequence). CDR3 protein: CASSIDGLADYEQYF. In DNA, the CDR3 is TGTGCCAGTAGTATAGACGGACTAGCGGATTACGAGCAGTACTTC. Full variable domain (remainder filled in from reference TRBV19 and TRBJ2-7): DGGITQSPKYLFRKEGQNVTLSCEQNLNHDAMYWYRQDPGQGLRLIYYSQIVNDFQKGDIAEGYSVSREKKESFPLTVTSAQKNPTAFYLCASSIDGLADYEQYFGPGTRLTVT.

This chain links TRBV4-1 with TRBJ2-1; the D is unclear. Looked up from germline, CDR1 is MGHRA and CDR2 is YSYEKL. The CDR3 loop spans 14 amino acids. Trimming cost V 3 bases and J 1 base, with 7 bases left between them. Here the CDR3 reads CASSQGLSYNEQFF. The DNA of the CDR3 is TGCGCCAGCAGCCAGGGCCTGTCCTACAATGAGCAGTTCTTC.

The chain couples TRBV29-1 to TRBJ2-7; 7 bases fit TRBD1. V trimming: 5 bases; J trimming: 7 bases; junction bases outside the gene matches: 11. Germline loops: CDR1 SQVTM, CDR2 ANQGSEA. The CDR3 totals 13 residues. The CDR3 here is CSVQGDGVGEQYF. CDR3 nucleotides: TGCAGCGTTCAGGGGGACGGCGTGGGTGAGCAGTACTTC.

V usage is TRBV5-1 and J usage is TRBJ2-1, with D perhaps matching TRBD2 (7 bases). The CDR3 has 16 amino acids. V shed 6 bases and J shed 3 bases, with 19 bases lying between them. Germline V CDR1 and CDR2: SGHRS, YFSETQ. CDR3 loop: CASTSLRGAVYNEQFF. DNA of the CDR3: TGCGCCAGCACCTCGCTCCGGGGGGCCGTCTACAATGAGCAGTTCTTC. The full variable domain, with the rest looked up from reference TRBV5-1 and TRBJ2-1, is KAGVTQTPRYLIKTRGQQVTLSCSPISGHRSVSWYQQTPGQGLQFLFEYFSETQRNKGNFPGRFSGRQFSNSRSEMNVSTLELGDSALYLCASTSLRGAVYNEQFFGPGTRLTVL.

The chain carries TRBV29-1 and TRBJ2-3; D remains ambiguous. The CDR3 covers 12 residues. Germline values: CDR1 SQVTM, CDR2 ANQGSEA. V was cut by 7 bases and J by 7 bases, with 15 bases left in between. The CDR3 nucleotides are TGCAGCGCCAAGACCGGGCTATATACGCAGTATTTT. Translation: CSAKTGLYTQYF.

The V and J genes are TRBV7-8 and TRBJ2-6; 11 bases are shared with TRBD2. With 3 bases clipped from V and 3 bases from J, the junction kept 1 base outside the gene matches. The germline V gene encodes CDR1 SGHVS and CDR2 FQNEAQ. The CDR3 length is 16 residues. The CDR3 bases are TGTGCCAGCAGCTTCCTAGCGGGAGGTGGGGCCAACGTCCTGACTTTC. Protein product: CASSFLAGGGANVLTF.

This chain links TRBV5-8 with TRBJ2-3, with 8 bases that match TRBD1. The CDR3 has 15 residues. CDR1 is SGHTS and CDR2 is YDEGEE in the germline V gene. V trimming: 0 bases; J trimming: 6 bases; junction bases outside the gene matches: 6. The DNA of the CDR3 is TGTGCCAGCAGCTTGGGGGACAGGCCTCCGGATACGCAGTATTTT. Translation: CASSLGDRPPDTQYF.

The chain combines TRBV25-1 with TRBJ2-1, with 10 positions matching TRBD2. Germline CDR1 MGHDK, CDR2 SYGVNS. This CDR3 spans 15 amino acids. J lost 4 bases, V lost 7 bases, and 7 bases had no gene match. The DNA for the CDR3 is TGTGCCAGCAAACCAGCGGGAGGGCCTTACAATGAGCAGTTCTTC. Its protein is CASKPAGGPYNEQFF.

The count of this clone is one. The chain employs TRBV19 and TRBJ2-1, with 11 bases lining up with TRBD2. Germline trimming cut 5 bases from V and 8 bases from J; bases unmatched to any gene: 8. CDR3 length: 15 amino acids. Germline CDR1 LNHDA, CDR2 SQIVND (reference sequence). The chain's CDR3 is CASSATTSGRDEQFF. CDR3 nucleotide sequence: TGTGCCAGTAGTGCCACAACTAGCGGGAGAGATGAGCAGTTCTTC.

The chain joins TRBV9 to TRBJ2-3; D is tentatively TRBD1 or TRBD2 (5 bases each). CDR3 length: 16 amino acids. CDR1 SGDLS and CDR2 YYNGEE come from the germline V gene. Trimming shortened V by 0 bases and J by 6 bases, and 17 bases separated the two germline ends. CDR3 in amino acids: CASSVAGTPLEDTQYF. CDR3 DNA sequence: TGTGCCAGCAGCGTAGCAGGGACCCCTCTGGAGGATACGCAGTATTTT.

This clone has a single count. The rearrangement links TRBV19 to TRBJ2-5; 10 bases line up with TRBD1. The J segment lost 5 bases and the V segment lost 3 bases, leaving 9 bases of the junction unmatched. The germline V gene has CDR1 LNHDA and CDR2 SQIVND (reference sequence). This CDR3 has 16 amino acids. Here the CDR3 reads CASSILTTGGFETQYF. Written as DNA, the CDR3 is TGTGCCAGTAGTATCCTGACGACAGGGGGCTTTGAGACCCAGTACTTC.

V usage is TRBV25-1 and J usage is TRBJ1-2; D gene unclear. Trimming took 3 bases from V and 6 from J, leaving 8 bases between them. In germline, CDR1 is MGHDK, CDR2 SYGVNS. The CDR3 spans 12 residues. The DNA of the CDR3 is TGTGCCAGCAGTGACTCCTGGGATGGCTACACCTTC. The encoded protein is CASSDSWDGYTF.

The V and J genes are TRBV6-5 and TRBJ1-2; 8 bases line up with TRBD1. J gave up 8 bases and V 4 bases, and 9 bases lay outside the gene matches. Looked up from germline, CDR1 is MNHEY and CDR2 is SVGAGI. The CDR3 consists of 14 residues. The CDR3 nucleotides read TGTGCCAGCAGTTCCACAGGGGGATGGAGCGGCTACACCTTC. Translation: CASSSTGGWSGYTF.

The sample holds one count of this clone. This chain connects TRBV7-9 to TRBJ2-7; TRBD1 matches at 7 bases. The trim removed 3 bases at V and 3 bases at J, leaving 8 bases unmatched. Per germline, CDR1 SEHNR and CDR2 FQNEAQ (reference sequence). The CDR3 spans 15 residues. CDR3 protein: CASSFPRQGSYEQYF. The CDR3, as DNA: TGTGCCAGCAGCTTTCCCCGACAGGGTAGCTACGAGCAGTACTTC.

The chain joins TRBV18 to TRBJ1-1, with D unclear. The germline V gene encodes CDR1 KGHSH and CDR2 LQKENI. The CDR3 length is 13 residues. The V and J ends lost 3 bases and 4 bases respectively, with 9 bases between them. The CDR3 loop is CASSPGSITEAFF. In DNA, the CDR3 is TGTGCCAGCTCACCGGGGTCAATCACTGAAGCTTTCTTT.

V and J are TRBV7-6 and TRBJ2-5; TRBD1 or TRBD2 may be the D gene (5 bases each). The CDR3 has 15 amino acids. The V gene's germline CDR1 is SGHVS and CDR2 FNYEAQ. V lost 3 bases, J lost 4 bases, and 15 bases lay in between. Written as DNA, the CDR3 is TGTGCCAGCAGCTTCGGGACGGGGATTGGAGAGACCCAGTACTTC. Protein product: CASSFGTGIGETQYF. Complete variable domain (other parts from reference TRBV7-6 and TRBJ2-5): GAGVSQSPRYKVTKRGQDVALRCDPISGHVSLYWYRQALGQGPEFLTYFNYEAQQDKSGLPNDRFSAERPEGSISTLTIQRTEQRDSAMYRCASSFGTGIGETQYFGPGTRLLVL.

V gene TRBV19 combines with J gene TRBJ1-2; 9 bases are shared with TRBD1. The germline CDR1 and CDR2 sequences are LNHDA and SQIVND (reference sequence). V trimming: 9 bases; J trimming: 5 bases; junction bases outside the gene matches: 7. The CDR3 is 13 amino acids. The CDR3 bases are TGTGCCAGCGAAGCCGGGACAGGGTATGGCTACACCTTC. This translates into CASEAGTGYGYTF.

The V gene is TRBV5-4, the J gene TRBJ2-1; D unresolved. This CDR3 contains 12 residues. The germline CDR1 and CDR2 sequences are SGHNT and YYREEE (reference sequence). Trimming took off 0 bases at V and 9 bases at J, with 7 bases between the two ends. DNA for the CDR3: TGTGCCAGCAGCTTGGAGGTCGGTGAGCAGTTCTTC. As protein: CASSLEVGEQFF.

Only one count was recorded for this clone. The chain combines TRBV15 with TRBJ2-7; no reliable D call. This CDR3 is 15 amino acids long. Germline CDR1 and CDR2: LNHNV and YYDKDF (reference sequence). The germline V and J ends were trimmed by 0 bases and 5 bases, with 14 bases remaining between them. The CDR3 region is CATSRDIILSHEQYF. The CDR3 nucleotides are TGTGCCACCAGCAGAGATATTATATTGTCCCACGAGCAGTACTTC.

The rearrangement links TRBV5-4 to TRBJ2-2, with D tentatively TRBD2 (6 bases). Germline values: CDR1 SGHNT, CDR2 YYREEE (reference sequence). V was shortened by 3 bases and J by 1 base, with 10 bases between the two germline ends. This CDR3 is built from 15 residues. CDR3 bases: TGTGCCAGCAGCTCTCCGGAGGGGAACACCGGGGAGCTGTTTTTT. It specifies CASSSPEGNTGELFF.

The V and J genes are TRBV9 and TRBJ1-1; D gene ambiguous. Trimming pared 4 bases from V and 1 base from J, leaving 8 bases between. CDR3 length: 13 amino acids. Germline V gives CDR1 SGDLS, CDR2 YYNGEE. The CDR3 DNA is TGTGCCAGCAGCCCAAGGAGGAACACTGAAGCTTTCTTT. Protein product: CASSPRRNTEAFF.